This T cell receptor beta chain appears in the sequencing data of a study of blood T cell repertoires in COVID-19. This CDR3 is built from 14 residues. Trimming pared 5 bases from V and 1 base from J, leaving 11 bases between. The germline V gene encodes CDR1 LNHDA and CDR2 SQIVND (reference sequence). This table comes from immunoSEQ multiplex PCR, and its TCRdb copy is limited to in-frame clones, with some not included. The table records over 150,000 clones, 70% to 90% of them present only once. The V gene is TRBV19, the J gene TRBJ1-2; D unresolved. This clonotype originated in a man aged 45-65 years with COVID-19, enrolled during active disease. Sequenced input: peripheral blood. The chain's CDR3 is CASSLYGINYGYTF. CDR3 coding DNA: TGTGCCAGTAGTCTTTACGGGATTAACTATGGCTACACCTTC. The whole variable domain, remainder taken from reference TRBV19 and TRBJ1-2, is DGGITQSPKYLFRKEGQNVTLSCEQNLNHDAMYWYRQDPGQGLRLIYYSQIVNDFQKGDIAEGYSVSREKKESFPLTVTSAQKNPTAFYLCASSLYGINYGYTFGSGTRLTVV.